These 18 T cell receptor beta chains were sequenced from one sample in a study of T cells after yellow fever vaccination. TCRdb passed the 5' RACE reads through MiXCR, listing each CDR3 protein once. The sample lists about 320,000 distinct CDR3 sequences; around 4.3% were seen once. This specimen was PBMCs, taken 15 days after the yellow fever booster vaccination. The receptors originated from a man younger than 35 who received the YFV17D yellow fever vaccine.

The chain is built from TRBV6-5 and TRBJ1-2, with TRBD1 as a possible D gene (5 bases). This CDR3 contains 13 residues. CDR1 MNHEY and CDR2 SVGAGI come from the germline V gene. V lost 2 bases to trimming and J lost 6 bases, with 10 bases between them. The CDR3: CASSYGGGDGYTF. The DNA for the CDR3 is TGTGCCAGCAGTTACGGGGGGGGAGATGGCTACACCTTC.

This clonotype was seen many times. This sequence joins TRBV7-2 and TRBJ2-3; D is uncertain. The CDR3 has 16 residues. Germline V CDR1 and CDR2: SGHTA, FQGNSA. Trimming cost V 2 bases and J 6 bases, with 18 bases left between them. CDR3 region: CASSLPPSVLVDTQYF. For the CDR3, the DNA is TGTGCCAGCAGCTTACCCCCAAGTGTGTTGGTGGATACGCAGTATTTT.

This clonotype has more than one count but fewer than ten. The chain has TRBV2 and TRBJ1-3; D gene unclear. Between the trimmed V and J ends, which lost 8 bases and 0 bases, there was a span of 8 bases. This CDR3 contains 13 residues. Germline V lookup: CDR1 SNHLY, CDR2 FYNNEI. CDR3 region: CASGTPSGNTIYF. CDR3 in DNA: TGTGCCAGCGGCACACCCTCTGGAAACACCATATATTTT.

As concerns this clonotype: Germline and junction disagree at one end, which may indicate a read error. The chain combines TRBV7-2 with TRBJ1-4; 8 bases are shared with TRBD1. CDR3 size: 14 residues. Germline V gene sequence: CDR1 SGHTA, CDR2 FQGNSA. CDR3 in amino acids: CASSSGQGVENLFF. The CDR3 coding sequence is TGTGCCAGCAGCTCCGGACAGGGAGTAGAAAACCTGTTTTTT.

The table lists this clonotype with many counts. The rearrangement joins TRBV5-6 to TRBJ2-1; possible D gene TRBD2, 5 bases. The ends were cut back, 1 base at V and 0 bases at J, with 8 bases in the middle. There are 15 residues in the CDR3. Germline V gene lookup returns CDR1 SGHDT and CDR2 YYEEEE. DNA of the CDR3: TGTGCCAGCAGCTTGACGGGATTCTCCTACAATGAGCAGTTCTTC. It yields the protein CASSLTGFSYNEQFF.

This clonotype was recorded many times. The chain employs TRBV5-1 and TRBJ2-2, with 8 bases fitting TRBD1. Germline V lookup: CDR1 SGHRS, CDR2 YFSETQ. V was pared by 4 bases and J by 3 bases, with 8 bases of the junction left unmatched. The CDR3 loop spans 16 amino acids. The CDR3 region has the DNA TGCGCCAGCAGCGCGCCGGGACAGGATTACACCGGGGAGCTGTTTTTT. Amino acids: CASSAPGQDYTGELFF.

This clonotype was counted many times. This chain connects TRBV7-9 to TRBJ2-1; D ambiguous. The CDR3 is made up of 19 amino acids. V was clipped by 1 base and J by 0 bases, with 19 bases between them. The germline CDR1 and CDR2 sequences are SEHNR and FQNEAQ (reference sequence). The CDR3 DNA follows: TGTGCCAGCAGCTTAGTTGGGTCTGGGCCCCCGAGCTCCTACAATGAGCAGTTCTTC. Encoded protein: CASSLVGSGPPSSYNEQFF.

This clonotype was detected a few times. The chain links TRBV2 to TRBJ1-5; 8 bases are shared with TRBD1. Germline CDR1 SNHLY, CDR2 FYNNEI. The CDR3 spans 15 residues. V lost 4 bases, J lost 7 bases, and 9 bases stayed unmatched. The CDR3 reads CASSASRGLGQPQHF. The CDR3 bases are TGTGCCAGCAGTGCGAGCAGGGGGCTTGGGCAGCCCCAGCATTTT.

This clonotype has a count of ten or more. This chain joins TRBV20-1 and TRBJ2-2, with 7 positions matching TRBD2. CDR3 size: 16 residues. Germline V lookup: CDR1 DFQATT, CDR2 SNEGSKA (reference sequence). Germline trimming cut 0 bases from V and 1 base from J; bases unmatched to any gene: 5. CDR3 region: CSARDRLAVNTGELFF. CDR3 DNA: TGCAGTGCTAGAGATAGGCTAGCGGTGAACACCGGGGAGCTGTTTTTT.

This clonotype was counted ten times or more. The chain couples TRBV29-1 to TRBJ2-5; D may be TRBD1 (5 bases). V was shortened by 3 bases and J by 5 bases, with 19 bases between the two germline ends. Germline CDR1 reads SQVTM; CDR2 reads ANQGSEA. The CDR3 has 15 amino acids. The CDR3 sequence is CSVELYRQIGETQYF. CDR3 DNA sequence: TGCAGCGTTGAGTTATACCGACAGATAGGGGAGACCCAGTACTTC.

The sample holds many counts of this clonotype. The chain combines TRBV4-3 with TRBJ1-1; unclear D gene. In germline, CDR1 is LGHNA, CDR2 YSLEER. The CDR3 runs 17 residues. Trimming took off 2 bases at V and 0 bases at J, with 16 bases between the two ends. CDR3 protein: CASSQKRETSLNTEAFF. Written as DNA, the CDR3 is TGCGCCAGCAGCCAAAAGAGGGAAACAAGCTTGAACACTGAAGCTTTCTTT.

This clonotype appeared a few times. The CDR3 region is CASSQEYRAYNSPLHF. As DNA, the CDR3 is TGTGCCAGCAGCCAAGAATACAGGGCGTATAATTCACCCCTCCACTTT. The V and J genes are TRBV4-2 and TRBJ1-6; D perhaps matches TRBD1 (6 bases). This CDR3 has 16 amino acids. Germline V gene sequence: CDR1 LGHNA, CDR2 YNFKEQ. Between the trimmed V and J ends, which lost 0 bases and 4 bases, there was a span of 10 bases.

This clonotype was seen ten or more times. The genes are TRBV12-3 or TRBV12-4 and TRBJ2-5, with 9 bases aligning to TRBD1. This CDR3 is 13 amino acids long. J lost 1 base, V lost 8 bases, and 2 bases had no gene match. CDR3 region: CASATGGQETQYF. In nucleotides, the CDR3 is TGTGCCAGCGCGACAGGGGGCCAAGAGACCCAGTACTTC.

The J gene is TRBJ1-5, the V gene TRBV7-9; D remains ambiguous. The CDR3 is 16 amino acids. V was cut by 2 bases and J by 5 bases, with 16 bases left in between. Germline V gives CDR1 SEHNR, CDR2 FQNEAQ (reference sequence). CDR3 nucleotide sequence: TGTGCCAGCAGCTTATCGGTTGCGCCGGGAGATCAGCCCCAGCATTTT. As protein: CASSLSVAPGDQPQHF.

This clonotype has ten or more counts. The chain couples TRBV4-3 to TRBJ2-3; D is possibly TRBD1 or TRBD2 (6 bases each). The germline V gene has CDR1 LGHNA and CDR2 YSLEER. The ends were cut back, 1 base at V and 3 bases at J, with 14 bases in the middle. There are 16 residues in the CDR3. The CDR3 loop is CASSQGGAPGTDTQYF. CDR3 DNA: TGCGCCAGCAGCCAAGGGGGGGCGCCCGGGACAGATACGCAGTATTTT.

This clonotype occurred many times. The chain uses TRBV6-2 or TRBV6-3 and TRBJ1-1; D call uncertain. With 6 bases removed from V and 3 bases from J, the gap between germline ends came to 8 bases. CDR1 and CDR2 (germline): MNHEY, SVGEGT. This CDR3 region has 12 residues. CDR3 sequence: CASSPPYTEAFF. Here the CDR3 DNA reads TGTGCCAGCAGCCCCCCGTACACTGAAGCTTTCTTT.

This clonotype was seen many times. The V call is TRBV20-1, the J call TRBJ2-3, with D possibly TRBD2 on 6 matching bases. The CDR3 covers 15 residues. Germline assignment: CDR1 DFQATT and CDR2 SNEGSKA (reference sequence). Trimming stripped 4 bases from V and 2 bases from J, with 16 bases between. CDR3 loop: CSATILAGNTDTQYF. Written as DNA, the CDR3 is TGCAGTGCTACCATTCTGGCGGGGAACACAGATACGCAGTATTTT.

This clonotype was counted a few times. The genes are TRBV7-2 and TRBJ2-2, with 8 bases aligning to TRBD1. The CDR3 is 17 residues long. CDR1 and CDR2 (germline): SGHTA, FQGNSA. Trimming took 3 bases from V and 1 from J; bases not matched to a gene: 7. The CDR3 spells CASSFPPGGQNTGELFF. Written as DNA, the CDR3 is TGTGCCAGCAGCTTCCCCCCAGGGGGCCAGAACACCGGGGAGCTGTTTTTT.